Presented here are 13 T cell receptor beta chains from one specimen sequenced in a study of blood T cell repertoires in COVID-19. The table came from immunoSEQ multiplex PCR; TCRdb's copy has only in-frame clones and leaves some out. This sample has some 100,000 clones, with about 89% found just once. Sequencing was done on a sample of peripheral blood. All receptors derive from a man aged 45-65 years with acute or convalescent COVID-19.

V is TRBV9 and J is TRBJ1-3; 9 positions agree with TRBD1. The length of the CDR3 is 16 residues. Germline CDR1 SGDLS, CDR2 YYNGEE. V shed 4 bases, J shed 1 base, and the junction held 6 bases outside the gene matches. CDR3 sequence (DNA): TGTGCCAGCAGCAACCCCGGGACAGGGTCTGGAAACACCATATATTTT. Encoded protein: CASSNPGTGSGNTIYF.

The chain joins TRBV3-1 (or the pseudogene TRBV3-2) to TRBJ1-5; 7 nucleotides line up with TRBD1. This CDR3 has 17 amino acids. Trimming took 3 bases from V and 0 from J; bases not matched to a gene: 8. CDR1 is LGHDT, CDR2 YNNKEL, per germline (reference sequence). This chain's CDR3 is CASSQGRGWDSNQPQHF. The CDR3 DNA reads as TGTGCCAGCAGCCAGGGCAGGGGGTGGGATAGCAATCAGCCCCAGCATTTT.

This clone was found a few times. The chain has TRBV7-8 and TRBJ2-3, with 10 bases that match TRBD2. Germline CDR1 reads SGHVS; CDR2 reads FQNEAQ. The V and J ends lost 5 bases and 3 bases, in that order; junction bases with no gene match: 5. The CDR3 extends over 15 amino acids. CDR3 region: CASSPLAGLTDTQYF. The DNA for the CDR3 is TGTGCCAGCAGCCCACTAGCGGGGCTTACAGATACGCAGTATTTT.

V gene TRBV19 combines with J gene TRBJ1-5; tentatively, D is TRBD1 (5 bases). V was pared by 7 bases and J by 6 bases, with 19 bases between. CDR1 LNHDA and CDR2 SQIVND come from the germline V gene (reference sequence). The length of the CDR3 is 15 residues. CDR3 loop: CASNRAGKESQPQHF. CDR3 in DNA: TGTGCCAGTAACCGGGCAGGGAAGGAGAGTCAGCCCCAGCATTTT. Together with reference TRBV19 and TRBJ1-5, the CDR3 gives the full variable domain: DGGITQSPKYLFRKEGQNVTLSCEQNLNHDAMYWYRQDPGQGLRLIYYSQIVNDFQKGDIAEGYSVSREKKESFPLTVTSAQKNPTAFYLCASNRAGKESQPQHFGDGTRLSIL.

The sample holds a few counts of this clone. This rearrangement joins TRBV5-5 to TRBJ2-7; possible D gene TRBD1, 6 bases. CDR3 length: 15 residues. The germline gives CDR1 SGHKS, CDR2 YYEKEE (reference sequence). Deletions cut 0 bases from V and 2 bases from J, with 12 bases between. CDR3 amino acids: CASSLGQAVTYEQYF. DNA for the CDR3: TGTGCCAGCAGCTTGGGACAGGCCGTTACCTACGAGCAGTACTTC.

This chain uses TRBV6-6 with TRBJ1-5, with D perhaps TRBD1 (6 bases). The germline gives CDR1 MNHNY, CDR2 SVGAGI (reference sequence). The CDR3 spans 12 residues. Trimming took off 7 bases at V and 6 bases at J, with 10 bases between the two ends. The CDR3 reads CASTRDTQPQHF. CDR3 nucleotides: TGTGCCAGCACCAGGGACACTCAGCCCCAGCATTTT.

The chain uses TRBV29-1 and TRBJ2-1, with 7 nucleotides matching TRBD1. The CDR3 covers 12 residues. V was pared by 5 bases and J by 6 bases, with 4 bases of the junction left unmatched. Germline V lookup: CDR1 SQVTM, CDR2 ANQGSEA. The CDR3 reads CSVTGVSNEQFF. Written as DNA, the CDR3 is TGCAGCGTTACAGGGGTTAGCAATGAGCAGTTCTTC.

The V and J genes are TRBV10-3 and TRBJ1-5; 7 nucleotides align to TRBD1. The CDR3 is 15 residues long. V lost 0 bases, J lost 2 bases, and 1 base stayed unmatched. From germline, CDR1 is ENHRY and CDR2 SYGVKD. The CDR3 loop reads CAISESGQGNQPQHF. As DNA, the CDR3 is TGTGCCATCAGTGAGTCCGGACAGGGCAATCAGCCCCAGCATTTT.

This CDR3 reads CASSLSWAGGQPQHF. CDR3 DNA: TGTGCCAGCAGTTTATCGTGGGCAGGTGGACAGCCCCAGCATTTT. The chain uses TRBV27 and TRBJ1-5; D remains unclear. The germline gives CDR1 MNHEY, CDR2 SMNVEV (reference sequence). CDR3 length equals 15 residues. Trimming pared 0 bases from V and 7 bases from J, leaving 13 bases between.

The chain links TRBV11-3 to TRBJ1-1, with D maybe TRBD1 (6 bases). Germline CDR1 reads SGHNT; CDR2 reads YENEEA. The CDR3 runs 13 residues. The V end lost 4 bases, the J end lost 6 bases, and 12 bases lay between the germline ends. CDR3 amino acids: CASSSTGWAEAFF. The CDR3 DNA follows: TGTGCCAGCAGCTCCACAGGGTGGGCTGAAGCTTTCTTT.

The chain uses TRBV27 and TRBJ2-7, with TRBD1 matching 11 bases. The CDR3 contains 14 residues. The V segment lost 4 bases and the J segment 4 bases; nucleotides outside the gene matches: 3. Germline V gives CDR1 MNHEY, CDR2 SMNVEV (reference sequence). The CDR3 sequence is CASSSGTGGYEQYF. CDR3 sequence (DNA): TGTGCCAGCAGTTCCGGGACAGGGGGTTACGAGCAGTACTTC.

This clone showed up just a few times. The J gene is TRBJ1-3, the V gene TRBV4-1; D is perhaps TRBD1 (6 bases). V dropped 1 base and J dropped 6 bases, with 13 bases sitting between them. The CDR3 contains 15 residues. Germline loops: CDR1 MGHRA, CDR2 YSYEKL. The CDR3 loop reads CASSQVGRGLNTIYF. In DNA form, the CDR3 reads TGCGCCAGCAGCCAAGTGGGCAGGGGCCTAAACACCATATATTTT.

The rearrangement joins TRBV7-3 to TRBJ1-1; TRBD1 might be the D (5 bases). The CDR3 spans 14 residues. CDR1 SGHTA and CDR2 FQGTGA come from the germline V gene. V dropped 4 bases and J dropped 1 base, with 10 bases sitting between them. The CDR3 is CASSYDSANTEAFF. DNA for the CDR3: TGTGCCAGCAGCTACGACAGCGCGAACACTGAAGCTTTCTTT.